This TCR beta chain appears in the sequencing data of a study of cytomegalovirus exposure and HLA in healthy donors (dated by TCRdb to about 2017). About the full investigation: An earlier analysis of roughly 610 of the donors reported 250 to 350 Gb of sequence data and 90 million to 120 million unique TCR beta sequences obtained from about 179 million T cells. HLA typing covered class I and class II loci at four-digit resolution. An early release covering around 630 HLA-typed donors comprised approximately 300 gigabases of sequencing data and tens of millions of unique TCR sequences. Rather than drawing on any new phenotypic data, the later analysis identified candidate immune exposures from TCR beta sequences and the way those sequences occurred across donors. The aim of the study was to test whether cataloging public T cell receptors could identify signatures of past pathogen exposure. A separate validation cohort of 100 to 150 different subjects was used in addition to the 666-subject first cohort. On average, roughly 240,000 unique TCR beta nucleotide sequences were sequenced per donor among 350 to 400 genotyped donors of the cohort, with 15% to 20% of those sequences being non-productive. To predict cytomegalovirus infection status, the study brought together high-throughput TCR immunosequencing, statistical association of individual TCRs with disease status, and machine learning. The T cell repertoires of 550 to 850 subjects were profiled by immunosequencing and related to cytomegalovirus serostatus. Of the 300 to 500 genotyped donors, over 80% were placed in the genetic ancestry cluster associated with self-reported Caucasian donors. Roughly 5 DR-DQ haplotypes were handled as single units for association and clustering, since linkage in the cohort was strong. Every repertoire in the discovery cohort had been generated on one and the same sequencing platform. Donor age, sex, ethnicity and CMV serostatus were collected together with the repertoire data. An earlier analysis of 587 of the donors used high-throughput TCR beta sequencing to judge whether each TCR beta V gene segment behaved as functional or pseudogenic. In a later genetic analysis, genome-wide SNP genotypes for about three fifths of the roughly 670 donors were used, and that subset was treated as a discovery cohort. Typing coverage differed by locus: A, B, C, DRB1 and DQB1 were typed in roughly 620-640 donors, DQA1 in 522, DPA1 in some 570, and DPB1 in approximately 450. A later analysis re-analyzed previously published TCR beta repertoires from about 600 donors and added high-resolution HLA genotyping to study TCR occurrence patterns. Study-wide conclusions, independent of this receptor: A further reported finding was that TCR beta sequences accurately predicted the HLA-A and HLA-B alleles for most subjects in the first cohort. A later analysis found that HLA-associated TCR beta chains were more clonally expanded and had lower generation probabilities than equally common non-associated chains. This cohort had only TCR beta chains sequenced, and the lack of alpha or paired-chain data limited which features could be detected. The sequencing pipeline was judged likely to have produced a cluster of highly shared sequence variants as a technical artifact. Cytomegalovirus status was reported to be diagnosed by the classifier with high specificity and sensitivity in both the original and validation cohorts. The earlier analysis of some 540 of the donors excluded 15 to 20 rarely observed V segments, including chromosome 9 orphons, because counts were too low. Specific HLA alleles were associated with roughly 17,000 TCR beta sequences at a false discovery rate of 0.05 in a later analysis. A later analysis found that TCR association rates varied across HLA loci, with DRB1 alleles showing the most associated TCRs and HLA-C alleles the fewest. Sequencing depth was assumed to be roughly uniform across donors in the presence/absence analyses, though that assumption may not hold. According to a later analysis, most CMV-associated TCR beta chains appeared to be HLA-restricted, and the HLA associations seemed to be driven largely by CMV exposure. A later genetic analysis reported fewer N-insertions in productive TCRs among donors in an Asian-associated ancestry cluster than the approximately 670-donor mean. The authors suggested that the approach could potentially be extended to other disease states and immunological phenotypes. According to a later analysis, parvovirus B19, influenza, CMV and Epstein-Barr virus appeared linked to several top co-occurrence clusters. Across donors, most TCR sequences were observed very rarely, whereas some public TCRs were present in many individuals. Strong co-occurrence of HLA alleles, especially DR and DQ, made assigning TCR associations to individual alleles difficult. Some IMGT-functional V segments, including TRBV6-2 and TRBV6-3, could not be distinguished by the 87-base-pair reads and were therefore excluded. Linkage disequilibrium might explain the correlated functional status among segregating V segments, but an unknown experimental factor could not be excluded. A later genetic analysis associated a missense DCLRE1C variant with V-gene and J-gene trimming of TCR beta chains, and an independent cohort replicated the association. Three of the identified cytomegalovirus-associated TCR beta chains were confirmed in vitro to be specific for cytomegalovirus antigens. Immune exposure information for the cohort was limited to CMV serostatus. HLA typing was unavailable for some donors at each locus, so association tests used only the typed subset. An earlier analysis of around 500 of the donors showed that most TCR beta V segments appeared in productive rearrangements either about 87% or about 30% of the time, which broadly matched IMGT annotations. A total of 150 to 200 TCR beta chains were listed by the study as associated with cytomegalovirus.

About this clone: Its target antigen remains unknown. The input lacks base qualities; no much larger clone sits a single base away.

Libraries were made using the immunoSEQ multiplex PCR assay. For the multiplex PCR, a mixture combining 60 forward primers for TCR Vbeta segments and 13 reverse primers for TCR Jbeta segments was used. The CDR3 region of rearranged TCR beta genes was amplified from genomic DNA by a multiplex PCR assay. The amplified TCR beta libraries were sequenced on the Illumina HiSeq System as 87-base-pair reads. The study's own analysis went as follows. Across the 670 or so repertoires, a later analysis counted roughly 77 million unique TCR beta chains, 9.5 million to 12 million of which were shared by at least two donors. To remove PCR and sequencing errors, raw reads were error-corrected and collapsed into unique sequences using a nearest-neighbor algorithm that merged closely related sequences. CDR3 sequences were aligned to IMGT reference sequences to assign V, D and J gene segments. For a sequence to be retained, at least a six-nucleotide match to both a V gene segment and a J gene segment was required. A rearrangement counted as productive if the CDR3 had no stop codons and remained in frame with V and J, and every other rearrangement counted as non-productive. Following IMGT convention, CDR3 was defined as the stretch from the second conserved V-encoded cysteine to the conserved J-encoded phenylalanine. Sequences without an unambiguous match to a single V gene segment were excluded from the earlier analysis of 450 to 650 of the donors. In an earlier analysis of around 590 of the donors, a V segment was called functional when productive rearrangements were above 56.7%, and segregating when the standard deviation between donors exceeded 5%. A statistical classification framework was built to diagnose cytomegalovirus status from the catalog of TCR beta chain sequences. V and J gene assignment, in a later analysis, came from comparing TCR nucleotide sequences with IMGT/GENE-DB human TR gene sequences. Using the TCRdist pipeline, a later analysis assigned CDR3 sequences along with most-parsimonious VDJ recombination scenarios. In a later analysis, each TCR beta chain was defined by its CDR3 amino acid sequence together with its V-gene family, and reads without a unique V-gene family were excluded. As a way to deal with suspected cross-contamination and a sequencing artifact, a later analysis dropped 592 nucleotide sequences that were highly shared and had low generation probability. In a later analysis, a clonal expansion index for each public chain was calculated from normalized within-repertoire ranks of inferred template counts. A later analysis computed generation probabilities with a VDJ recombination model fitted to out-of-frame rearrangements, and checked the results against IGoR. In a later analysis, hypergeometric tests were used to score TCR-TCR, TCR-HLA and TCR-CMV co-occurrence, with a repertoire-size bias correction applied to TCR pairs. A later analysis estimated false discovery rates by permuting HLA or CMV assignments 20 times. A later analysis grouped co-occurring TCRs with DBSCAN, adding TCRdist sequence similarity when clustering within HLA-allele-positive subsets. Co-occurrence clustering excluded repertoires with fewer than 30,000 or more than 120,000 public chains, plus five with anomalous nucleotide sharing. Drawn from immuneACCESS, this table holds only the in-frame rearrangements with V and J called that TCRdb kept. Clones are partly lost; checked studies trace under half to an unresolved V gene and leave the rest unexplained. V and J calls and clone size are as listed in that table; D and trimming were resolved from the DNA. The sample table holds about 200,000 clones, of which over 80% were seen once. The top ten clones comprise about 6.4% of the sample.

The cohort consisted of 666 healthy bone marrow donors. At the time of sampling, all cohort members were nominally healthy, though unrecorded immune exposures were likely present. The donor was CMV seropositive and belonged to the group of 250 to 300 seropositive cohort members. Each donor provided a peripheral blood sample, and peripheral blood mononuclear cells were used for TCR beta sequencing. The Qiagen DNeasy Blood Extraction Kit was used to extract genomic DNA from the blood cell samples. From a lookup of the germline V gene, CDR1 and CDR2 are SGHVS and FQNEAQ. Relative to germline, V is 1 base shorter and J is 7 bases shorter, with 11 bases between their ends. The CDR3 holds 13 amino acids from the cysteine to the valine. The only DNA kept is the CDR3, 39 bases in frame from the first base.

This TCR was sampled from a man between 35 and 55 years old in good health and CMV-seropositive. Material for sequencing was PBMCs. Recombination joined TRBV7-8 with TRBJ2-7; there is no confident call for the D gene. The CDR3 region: CASSLGVGREQYV. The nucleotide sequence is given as TGTGCCAGCAGCTTAGGAGTGGGCCGGGAGCAGTACGTC.